Detailed here is one T cell receptor (beta chain). Its cognate antigen is unknown. Primers for the PCR totalled 60 Vbeta and 13 Jbeta. The protocol was immunoSEQ multiplex PCR, while the TCRdb copy is restricted to in-frame clones and leaves out a portion. The table has under 200,000 clones, approximately 67% seen once; the top ten hold around 4%. This entry comes from a study of cytomegalovirus exposure and HLA in healthy donors. Overall study findings and caveats: In a later analysis, approximately 15,000 TCR beta sequences were associated with HLA alleles at 0.05 false discovery rate. Later analysis indicated greater clonal expansion among HLA-associated TCR beta chains than among equally common other chains. Analysis was carried out at a later point, and it linked a missense DCLRE1C variant to TCR beta V- and J-gene trimming.

This CDR3 has 14 residues. The V end lost 0 bases, the J end lost 1 base, and 7 bases lay between the germline ends. Germline V CDR1 and CDR2: MNHNY, SVGAGI (reference sequence). The material sequenced was PBMCs. The TCR was taken from a woman aged 18 to 35 in good health and CMV-seropositive. V is TRBV6-6 and J is TRBJ2-7; D not resolved. The CDR3 loop is CASSYSARSYEQYF. CDR3 nucleotide sequence: TGTGCCAGCAGTTACTCTGCGCGGTCCTACGAGCAGTACTTC.